This TCR beta chain was sequenced for a study of cytomegalovirus exposure and HLA in healthy donors. About the study: The 95 to 150 validation repertoires used a platform that matched the one used for the approximately 610 first-cohort repertoires, as a later analysis reported.

Comment on this clone: Its antigen is currently unknown.

Clones were read by immunoSEQ multiplex PCR, and TCRdb kept only the in-frame ones, dropping some. The sample contains 110,000 to 150,000 clones, 85% to 90% of which appear only once. General study points: The authors listed 150 to 200 TCR beta chains as cytomegalovirus-associated. For cytomegalovirus status, the classifier reportedly gave diagnoses with high specificity and sensitivity.

Sequenced sample: PBMCs. This clonotype originated in a woman younger than 35 in good health and CMV-seropositive.

CDR3 loop: CASSETAYNSPLHF. The CDR3 DNA reads TGTGCCAGCAGTGAAACAGCTTATAATTCACCCCTCCACTTT. The chain has TRBV25-1 and TRBJ1-6; D unresolved. This CDR3 region has 14 residues. V was cut by 2 bases and J by 4 bases, with 6 bases left in between. CDR1 MGHDK and CDR2 SYGVNS come from the germline V gene.